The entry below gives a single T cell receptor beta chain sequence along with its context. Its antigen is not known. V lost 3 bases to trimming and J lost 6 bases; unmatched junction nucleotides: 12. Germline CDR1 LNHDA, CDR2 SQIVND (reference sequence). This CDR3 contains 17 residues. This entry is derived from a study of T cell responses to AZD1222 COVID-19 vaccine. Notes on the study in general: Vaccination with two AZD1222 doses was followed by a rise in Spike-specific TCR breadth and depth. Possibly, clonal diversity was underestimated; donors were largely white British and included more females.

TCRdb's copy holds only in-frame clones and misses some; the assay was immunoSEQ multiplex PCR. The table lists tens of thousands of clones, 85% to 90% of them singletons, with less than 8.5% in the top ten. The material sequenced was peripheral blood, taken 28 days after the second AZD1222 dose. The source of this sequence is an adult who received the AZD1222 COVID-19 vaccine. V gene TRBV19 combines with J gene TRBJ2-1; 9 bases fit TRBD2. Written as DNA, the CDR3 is TGTGCCAGTAGTATCGGGGGTTGGCTAGCGGGAAGCAATGAGCAGTTCTTC. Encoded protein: CASSIGGWLAGSNEQFF.